The 2 T cell receptor beta chains given below trace back to one sample, sequenced in a study of PD-L1 blockade in urothelial cancer. Time point: pretreatment peripheral blood. Assay: immunoSEQ multiplex PCR; the TCRdb copy retains only in-frame clones and omits some. The data contain about 86,000 clones, under 90% of them singletons. Specimen: PBMCs, collected around atezolizumab (anti-PD-L1) treatment. Receptor source: a man aged 60 to 75 with urothelial cancer.

This clone was seen a single time. The chain couples TRBV6-5 to TRBJ2-1, with D possibly matching TRBD2 (6 bases). Germline CDR1 and CDR2: MNHEY and SVGAGI. The CDR3 spans 14 residues. CDR3 DNA: TGTGTGGTCATGGGCGGGACCTCCTACAATGAGCAGTTCTTC. Its translation is CVVMGGTSYNEQFF.

The genes are TRBV5-1 and TRBJ1-1; no reliable D call. The CDR3 consists of 16 residues. V was clipped by 0 bases and J by 3 bases, with 15 bases between them. Looked up from germline, CDR1 is SGHRS and CDR2 is YFSETQ. The CDR3 DNA reads as TGCGCCAGCAGCTTGGGAGGCAGCCCTAAATACACTGAAGCTTTCTTT. It codes for CASSLGGSPKYTEAFF. The variable domain in full, with the rest retrieved from reference TRBV5-1 and TRBJ1-1, is KAGVTQTPRYLIKTRGQQVTLSCSPISGHRSVSWYQQTPGQGLQFLFEYFSETQRNKGNFPGRFSGRQFSNSRSEMNVSTLELGDSALYLCASSLGGSPKYTEAFFGQGTRLTVV.